The rows below give T cell receptor beta chains drawn from one sample of a study of STAT5B mutations in CD4+ large granular lymphocyte leukemia. The table came from immunoSEQ multiplex PCR; TCRdb's copy has only in-frame clones and leaves some out. This repertoire shows about 31,000 clones, around 72% found once; its top ten account for roughly 2%. Input material: CD4+ T cells from blood buffy coats. The receptors here all came from a human donor in good health. CDR3s include the opening cysteine and the closing phenylalanine or tryptophan. D genes are given only for firm matches. Some rows have no size entry. The others give once, few or many, or a class for an expanded clone.

>.|.|TRBJ2-3|TRBV2
TGTGCCGGCAGGGGGGGGGACACAGATACGCAGTATTTT
CAGRGGDTDTQYF
>TRBD1|medium-sized|TRBJ2-7|TRBV5-1
TGCGCCAGCAGGGTTGGGGGGACAGGGCGCTACGAGCAGTACTTC
CASRVGGTGRYEQYF
>TRBD2|.|TRBJ2-1|TRBV6-5
TGTGCCAGCAGTTACTCCGGCGGGGGGGCACAAGAGCAGTTCTTC
CASSYSGGGAQEQFF
>TRBD2|once|TRBJ2-5|TRBV30
TGTGCCTGGAGTGTAGGACTAGCGGGTCTGGGGACCCAGTACTTC
CAWSVGLAGLGTQYF
>TRBD1|.|TRBJ1-1|TRBV7-2
TGTGCCAGCAGCCTTTCAGGGGGGACAGGGGATGAAGCTTTCTTT
CASSLSGGTGDEAFF
>.|.|TRBJ1-1|TRBV7-2
TGTGCCAGCAGCCCTCGTAGGGGGACCACTGAAGCTTTCTTT
CASSPRRGTTEAFF
>.|.|TRBJ2-1|TRBV28
TGTGCCAGCATCACTCCCGCAGGGGGGAACAATGAGCAGTTCTTC
CASITPAGGNNEQFF
>.|.|TRBJ1-3|TRBV5-4
TGTGCCAGCAGATCTGACCCAACTGGAAACACCATATATTTT
CASRSDPTGNTIYF
>TRBD2|.|TRBJ2-7|TRBV7-2
TGTGCCAGCAGCTTAGTGGGTAGCGGGTACTCCTACGAGCAGTACTTC
CASSLVGSGYSYEQYF
>TRBD1|.|TRBJ1-4|TRBV5-8
TGTGCCAGCAGCCCAGGACAGGGCTCAACTAATGAAAAACTGTTTTTT
CASSPGQGSTNEKLFF
>.|few|TRBJ1-2|TRBV6-5
TGTGCCAGCAGTTACGAGCAGGGCTATGGCTACACCTTC
CASSYEQGYGYTF
>TRBD1|.|TRBJ2-3|TRBV12-5
TGTGCTAGTGGTTTGGGGGACAGGGGAGAAGATACGCAGTATTTT
CASGLGDRGEDTQYF
>TRBD1|.|TRBJ2-1|TRBV6-6
TGTGCCAGCAGCCCGGGACAGTTAGGAAGGGATGAGCAGTTCTTC
CASSPGQLGRDEQFF
>TRBD1|.|TRBJ1-3|TRBV6-6
TGTGCCAGCAGTTACTCGGGGGACAGCTCGGGAAACACCATATATTTT
CASSYSGDSSGNTIYF
>.|.|TRBJ1-3|TRBV4-3
TGCGCCAGCAGCCAGACTCCTTCTGGAAACACCATATATTTT
CASSQTPSGNTIYF
>.|once|TRBJ1-1|TRBV4-1
TGCGCCAGCCGACCACTGGGGCAGGACACTGAAGCTTTCTTT
CASRPLGQDTEAFF
>.|.|TRBJ1-5|TRBV18
TGTGCCAGCTCACCCGAGAATCATCAGCCCCAGCATTTT
CASSPENHQPQHF